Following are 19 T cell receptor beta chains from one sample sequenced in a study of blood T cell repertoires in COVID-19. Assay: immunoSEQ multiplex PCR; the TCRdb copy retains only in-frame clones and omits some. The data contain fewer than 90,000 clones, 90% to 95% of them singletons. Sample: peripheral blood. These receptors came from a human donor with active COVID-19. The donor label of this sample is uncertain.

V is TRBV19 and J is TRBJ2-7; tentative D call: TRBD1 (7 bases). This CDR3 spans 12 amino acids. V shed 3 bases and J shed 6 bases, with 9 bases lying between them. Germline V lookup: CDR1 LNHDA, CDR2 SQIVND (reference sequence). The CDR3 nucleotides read TGTGCCAGTAGTATTCAGGGGGGCGAGCAGTACTTC. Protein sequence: CASSIQGGEQYF.

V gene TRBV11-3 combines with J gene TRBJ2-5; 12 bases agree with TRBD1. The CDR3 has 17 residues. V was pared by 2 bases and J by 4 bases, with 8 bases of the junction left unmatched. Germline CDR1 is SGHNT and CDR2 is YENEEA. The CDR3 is CASSLRSGQGAGETQYF. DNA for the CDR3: TGTGCCAGCAGCTTAAGATCGGGACAGGGGGCGGGAGAGACCCAGTACTTC.

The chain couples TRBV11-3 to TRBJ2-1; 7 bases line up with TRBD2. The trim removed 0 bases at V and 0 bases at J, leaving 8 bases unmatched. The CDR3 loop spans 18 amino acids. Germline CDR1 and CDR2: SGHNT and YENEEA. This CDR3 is CASSLDRWLADSYNEQFF. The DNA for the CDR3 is TGTGCCAGCAGCTTAGATCGGTGGCTAGCGGACTCCTACAATGAGCAGTTCTTC.

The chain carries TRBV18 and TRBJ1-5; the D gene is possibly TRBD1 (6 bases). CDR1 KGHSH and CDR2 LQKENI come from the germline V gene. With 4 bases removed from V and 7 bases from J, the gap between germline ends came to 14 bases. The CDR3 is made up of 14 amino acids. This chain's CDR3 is CASSQDRLGQPQHF. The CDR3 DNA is TGTGCCAGCTCACAAGACAGGCTTGGGCAGCCCCAGCATTTT.

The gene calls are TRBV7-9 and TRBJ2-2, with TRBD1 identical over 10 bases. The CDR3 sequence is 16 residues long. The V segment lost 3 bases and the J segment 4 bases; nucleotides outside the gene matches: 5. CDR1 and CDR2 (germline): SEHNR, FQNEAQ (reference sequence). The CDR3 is CASSFRTGGFTGELFF. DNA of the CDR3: TGTGCCAGCAGCTTTCGGACAGGGGGTTTCACCGGGGAGCTGTTTTTT.

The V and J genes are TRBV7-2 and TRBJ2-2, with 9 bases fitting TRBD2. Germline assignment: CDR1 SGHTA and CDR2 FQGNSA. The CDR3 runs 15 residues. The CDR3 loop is CASDRREGMTGELFF. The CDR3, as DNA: TGTGCGAGCGATAGGCGGGAGGGAATGACCGGGGAGCTGTTTTTT.

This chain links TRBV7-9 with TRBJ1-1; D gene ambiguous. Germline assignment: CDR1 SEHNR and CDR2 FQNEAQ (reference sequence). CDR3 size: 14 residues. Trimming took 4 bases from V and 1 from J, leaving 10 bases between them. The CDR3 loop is CASSWAGRNTEAFF. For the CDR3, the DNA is TGTGCCAGCAGCTGGGCGGGCCGGAACACTGAAGCTTTCTTT.

In DNA form, the CDR3 reads TGTGCCAGCAGCGTAGGGGGCGGGGGGCCCACCGGGGAGCTGTTTTTT. It translates to CASSVGGGGPTGELFF. This chain uses TRBV9 with TRBJ2-2, with 8 bases matching TRBD2. V shed 0 bases and J 4 bases; nucleotides not matched to a gene: 5. In germline, CDR1 is SGDLS, CDR2 YYNGEE. CDR3 size: 16 residues.

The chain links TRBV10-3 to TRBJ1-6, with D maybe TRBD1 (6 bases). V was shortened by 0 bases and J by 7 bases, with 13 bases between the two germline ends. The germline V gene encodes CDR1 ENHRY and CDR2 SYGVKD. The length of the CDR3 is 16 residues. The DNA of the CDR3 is TGTGCCATCAGTGAGTCGAAGGGACAACGAAATTCACCCCTCCACTTT. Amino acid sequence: CAISESKGQRNSPLHF.

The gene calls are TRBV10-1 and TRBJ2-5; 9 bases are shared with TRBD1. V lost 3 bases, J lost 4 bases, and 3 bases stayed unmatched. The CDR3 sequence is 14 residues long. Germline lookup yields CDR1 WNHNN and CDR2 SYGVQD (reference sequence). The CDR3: CASSDGTGIETQYF. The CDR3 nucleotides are TGCGCCAGCAGTGACGGGACAGGGATAGAGACCCAGTACTTC.

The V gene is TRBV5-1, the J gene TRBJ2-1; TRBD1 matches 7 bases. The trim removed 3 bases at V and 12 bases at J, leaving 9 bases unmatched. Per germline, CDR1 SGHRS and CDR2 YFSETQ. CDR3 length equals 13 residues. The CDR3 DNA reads TGCGCCAGCAGCTGGGACAGCACCGAGGGGCAGTTCTTC. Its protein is CASSWDSTEGQFF.

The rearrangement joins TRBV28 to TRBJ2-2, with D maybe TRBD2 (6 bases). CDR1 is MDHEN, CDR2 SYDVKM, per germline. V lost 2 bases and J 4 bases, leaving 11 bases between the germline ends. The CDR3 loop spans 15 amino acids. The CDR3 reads CASSLGGSGTGELFF. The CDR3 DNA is TGTGCCAGCAGTTTAGGGGGGTCGGGCACCGGGGAGCTGTTTTTT.

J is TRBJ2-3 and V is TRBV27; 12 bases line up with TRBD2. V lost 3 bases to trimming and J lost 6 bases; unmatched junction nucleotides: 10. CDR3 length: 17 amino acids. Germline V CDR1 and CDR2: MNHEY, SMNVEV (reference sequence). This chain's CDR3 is CASSLPTSGSRVDTQYF. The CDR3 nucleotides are TGTGCCAGCAGTTTGCCGACTAGCGGGAGTAGGGTTGATACGCAGTATTTT.

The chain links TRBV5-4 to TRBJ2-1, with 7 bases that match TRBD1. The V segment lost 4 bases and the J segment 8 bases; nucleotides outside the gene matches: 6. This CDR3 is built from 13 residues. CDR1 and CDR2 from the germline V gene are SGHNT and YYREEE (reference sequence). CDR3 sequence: CASSGTERDEQFF. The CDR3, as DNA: TGTGCCAGCAGCGGGACAGAGAGGGATGAGCAGTTCTTC. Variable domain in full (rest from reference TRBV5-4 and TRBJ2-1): ETGVTQSPTHLIKTRGQQVTLRCSSQSGHNTVSWYQQALGQGPQFIFQYYREEENGRGNFPPRFSGLQFPNYSSELNVNALELDDSALYLCASSGTERDEQFFGPGTRLTVL.

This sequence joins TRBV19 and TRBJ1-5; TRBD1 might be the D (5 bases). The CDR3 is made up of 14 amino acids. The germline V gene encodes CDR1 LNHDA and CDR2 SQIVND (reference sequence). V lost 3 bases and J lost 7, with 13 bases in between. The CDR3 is CASSIRGRLQPQHF. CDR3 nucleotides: TGTGCCAGTAGTATTCGGGGGAGGCTACAGCCCCAGCATTTT.

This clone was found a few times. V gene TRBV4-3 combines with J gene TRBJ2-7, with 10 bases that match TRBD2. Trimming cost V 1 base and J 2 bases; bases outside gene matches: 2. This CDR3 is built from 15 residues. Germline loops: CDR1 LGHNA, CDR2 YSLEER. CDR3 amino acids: CASSQAGTSAYEQYF. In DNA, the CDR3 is TGCGCCAGCAGCCAAGCCGGGACTAGCGCCTACGAGCAGTACTTC.

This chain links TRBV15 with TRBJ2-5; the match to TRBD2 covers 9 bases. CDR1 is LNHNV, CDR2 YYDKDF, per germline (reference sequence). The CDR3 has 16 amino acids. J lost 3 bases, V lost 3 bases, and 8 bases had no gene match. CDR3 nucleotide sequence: TGTGCCACCAGCAGTCTTACTAGCGGGTACAAAGAGACCCAGTACTTC. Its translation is CATSSLTSGYKETQYF.

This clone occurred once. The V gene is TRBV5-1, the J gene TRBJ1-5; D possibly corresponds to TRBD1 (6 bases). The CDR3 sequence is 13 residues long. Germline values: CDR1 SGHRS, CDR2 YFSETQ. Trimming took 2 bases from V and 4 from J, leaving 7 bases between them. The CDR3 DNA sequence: TGCGCCAGCAGCTTACAGGGAAATCAGCCCCAGCATTTT. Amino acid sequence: CASSLQGNQPQHF. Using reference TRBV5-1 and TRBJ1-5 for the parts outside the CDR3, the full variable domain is KAGVTQTPRYLIKTRGQQVTLSCSPISGHRSVSWYQQTPGQGLQFLFEYFSETQRNKGNFPGRFSGRQFSNSRSEMNVSTLELGDSALYLCASSLQGNQPQHFGDGTRLSIL.

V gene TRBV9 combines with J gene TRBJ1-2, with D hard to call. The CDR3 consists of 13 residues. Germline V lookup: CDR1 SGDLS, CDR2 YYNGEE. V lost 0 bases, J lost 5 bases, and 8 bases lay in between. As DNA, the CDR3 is TGTGCCAGCAGCGTAGATGTCAATTATGGCTACACCTTC. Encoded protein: CASSVDVNYGYTF.